The clone carrying this T cell receptor beta chain was seen only a few times. The entry originates in a study of patients and donors after allogeneic stem cell transplantation. This CDR3 spans 15 amino acids. V lost 7 bases to trimming and J lost 6 bases; unmatched junction nucleotides: 14. Germline-derived CDR1 and CDR2 are ENHRY and SYGVKD. TCRdb ran MiXCR on the RT-PCR reads and lists one entry per CDR3 protein. This sample has approximately 150,000 distinct CDR3 sequences, with approximately 30% found just once. Sequenced: blood, either unsorted or a sorted T cell fraction (not recorded which). J is TRBJ1-2 and V is TRBV10-3; 7 positions match TRBD1. This TCR was sampled from a human donor who was either an allogeneic HSCT recipient or a stem cell or donor lymphocyte infusion donor (not recorded which). It is not recorded whose cells these are; they may come from a transplant donor. The CDR3 DNA follows: TGTGCCATCAATCGAGAGAGGGGGCGGTATCATGGCTACACCTTC. This translates into CAINRERGRYHGYTF.